The clone carrying this T cell receptor (beta chain) was observed at least ten times. This entry comes from a study of patients and donors after allogeneic stem cell transplantation. One entry per CDR3 protein, called by TCRdb with MiXCR from the RT-PCR reads. The profile shows more than 850,000 distinct CDR3 sequences, about a sixth of them singletons. The material sequenced was blood, either unsorted or a sorted T cell fraction (not recorded which). The clonotype was recovered from a human donor who was either an allogeneic HSCT recipient or a stem cell or donor lymphocyte infusion donor (not recorded which). It is not recorded whose cells these are; they may come from a transplant donor.

Here the CDR3 DNA reads TGTGCCACCAGTGATACCGGGACTAGTGTCTACAATGAGCAGTTCTTC. This translates into CATSDTGTSVYNEQFF. This chain uses TRBV24-1 with TRBJ2-1, with 8 bases aligning to TRBD2. The ends lost 3 bases at V and 3 bases at J; junction bases unmatched: 6. CDR1 is KGHDR and CDR2 is SFDVKD in the germline V gene. The CDR3 sequence is 16 residues long.